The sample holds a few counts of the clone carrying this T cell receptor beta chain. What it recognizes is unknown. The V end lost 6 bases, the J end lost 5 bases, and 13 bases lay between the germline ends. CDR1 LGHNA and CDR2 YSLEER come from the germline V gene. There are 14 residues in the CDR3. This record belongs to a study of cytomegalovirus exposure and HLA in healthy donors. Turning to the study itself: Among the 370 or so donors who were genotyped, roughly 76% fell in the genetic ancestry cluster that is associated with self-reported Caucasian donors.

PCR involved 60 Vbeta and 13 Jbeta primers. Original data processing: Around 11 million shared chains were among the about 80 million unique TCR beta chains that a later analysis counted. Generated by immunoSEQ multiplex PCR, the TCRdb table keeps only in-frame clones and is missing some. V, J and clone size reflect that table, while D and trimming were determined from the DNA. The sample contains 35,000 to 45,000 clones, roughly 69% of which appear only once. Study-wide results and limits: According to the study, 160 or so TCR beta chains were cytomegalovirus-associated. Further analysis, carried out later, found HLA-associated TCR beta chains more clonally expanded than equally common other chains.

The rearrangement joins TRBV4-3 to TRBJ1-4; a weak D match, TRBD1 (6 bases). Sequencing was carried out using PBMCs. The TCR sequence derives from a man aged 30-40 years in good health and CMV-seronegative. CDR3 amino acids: CASRRTADNEKLFF. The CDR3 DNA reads TGCGCCAGCAGACGGACAGCAGACAATGAAAAACTGTTTTTT.